Each of the 29 T cell receptor beta chains below was sequenced from the same sample in a study of T cell responses to AZD1222 COVID-19 vaccine. Assay used: immunoSEQ multiplex PCR; TCRdb lists only in-frame clones, some missing. Of 95,000 to 150,000 clones listed, 85% to 90% are singletons. Specimen: peripheral blood, collected on day 0 of AZD1222 vaccination. These receptors were obtained from an adult in good health.

This rearrangement joins TRBV10-3 to TRBJ2-7, with 10 bases identical to TRBD1. This CDR3 region has 15 residues. Per germline, CDR1 ENHRY and CDR2 SYGVKD. Trimming took 6 bases from V and 4 from J; bases not matched to a gene: 9. Written as DNA, the CDR3 is TGTGCCATCAGGACCTCCGGGACAGGGGCGTACGAGCAGTACTTC. Translation: CAIRTSGTGAYEQYF.

The chain combines TRBV4-2 with TRBJ1-1; D is undetermined. This CDR3 has 16 amino acids. The V gene's germline CDR1 is LGHNA and CDR2 YNFKEQ. V shed 6 bases and J shed 1 base, with 18 bases lying between them. The CDR3 is CASRNEPGMGNTEAFF. As DNA, the CDR3 is TGTGCCAGCAGAAACGAACCAGGAATGGGGAACACTGAAGCTTTCTTT.

The chain couples TRBV7-2 to TRBJ2-7; possibly TRBD1 for D (6 bases). Germline loops: CDR1 SGHTA, CDR2 FQGNSA. CDR3 size: 14 residues. V was shortened by 6 bases and J by 1 base, with 13 bases between the two germline ends. The CDR3 DNA reads as TGTGCCAGCAGGCGGTCAGGGGATTCCTACGAGCAGTACTTC. The encoded protein is CASRRSGDSYEQYF.

The J gene is TRBJ2-3, the V gene TRBV9; TRBD2 matches at 12 bases. CDR1 is SGDLS, CDR2 YYNGEE, per germline. With 2 bases clipped from V and 0 bases from J, the junction kept 19 bases outside the gene matches. The CDR3 extends over 22 amino acids. DNA of the CDR3: TGTGCCAGCAGCGTGGCGGGACTAGCGGGTTCTGAGGGAGGAATGAGCACAGATACGCAGTATTTT. It translates to CASSVAGLAGSEGGMSTDTQYF.

The chain combines TRBV27 with TRBJ2-2; no reliable D call. This CDR3 comprises 16 residues. V gave up 7 bases and J gave up 4 bases, with 19 bases separating them. CDR1 is MNHEY and CDR2 is SMNVEV in the germline V gene (reference sequence). As DNA, the CDR3 is TGTGCCAGCACCCCAGGCTCGAAGGTCGCCACCGGGGAGCTGTTTTTT. Translated: CASTPGSKVATGELFF.

This chain connects TRBV30 to TRBJ1-4; 7 bases fit TRBD1. The CDR3 contains 17 residues. Looked up from germline, CDR1 is GTSNPN and CDR2 is SVGIG (reference sequence). J was trimmed by 0 bases and V by 3 bases; bases with no gene match: 10. The CDR3, as DNA: TGTGCCTGGAGCTTTAGGGGGCGGGAGACAACTAATGAAAAACTGTTTTTT. This translates into CAWSFRGRETTNEKLFF.

The V call is TRBV9, the J call TRBJ1-2, with no clear D. The CDR3 has 11 residues. The V end was cut by 0 bases, the J end by 6 bases, with 3 bases between. Germline CDR1 reads SGDLS; CDR2 reads YYNGEE. Written as DNA, the CDR3 is TGTGCCAGCAGCGTAGTGGATGGCTACACCTTC. It is translated as CASSVVDGYTF.

V usage is TRBV18 and J usage is TRBJ1-4; maybe TRBD1 (5 bases). V dropped 3 bases and J dropped 5 bases, with 13 bases sitting between them. Germline V gene data show CDR1 as KGHSH and CDR2 as LQKENI. The CDR3 length is 15 residues. The CDR3 region has the DNA TGTGCCAGCTCACCCACGGGGCCAAAGAATGAAAAACTGTTTTTT. Translation: CASSPTGPKNEKLFF.

The rearrangement joins TRBV30 to TRBJ1-5; 7 bases map to TRBD1. J gave up 3 bases and V 3 bases, and 5 bases lay outside the gene matches. CDR1 is GTSNPN, CDR2 SVGIG, per germline (reference sequence). This CDR3 is 14 amino acids long. CDR3 loop: CAWSRQGANQPQHF. DNA for the CDR3: TGTGCCTGGAGCCGACAGGGCGCCAATCAGCCCCAGCATTTT.

The chain joins TRBV9 to TRBJ1-1; D call uncertain. Germline V gene sequence: CDR1 SGDLS, CDR2 YYNGEE. The ends were cut back, 4 bases at V and 6 bases at J, with 13 bases in the middle. The length of the CDR3 is 13 residues. CDR3 coding DNA: TGTGCCAGCAGCCCCAGCGGGGAGGCTGAAGCTTTCTTT. It translates to CASSPSGEAEAFF.

The rearrangement links TRBV27 to TRBJ2-3; D perhaps matches TRBD2 (6 bases). The germline gives CDR1 MNHEY, CDR2 SMNVEV (reference sequence). The V gene lost 6 bases and the J gene lost 4 bases, with 8 bases spanning the gap. This CDR3 comprises 12 residues. The CDR3 loop reads CASRDYSDTQYF. CDR3 sequence (DNA): TGTGCCAGCAGGGACTATTCAGATACGCAGTATTTT.

The J gene is TRBJ2-4, the V gene TRBV30; 9 nucleotides agree with TRBD1. Germline V gene lookup returns CDR1 GTSNPN and CDR2 SVGIG (reference sequence). Trimming removed 8 bases from V and 4 bases from J; junction bases left unmatched: 6. This CDR3 has 13 amino acids. In DNA form, the CDR3 reads TGTGCCGGGACAGGGTCCCAGAAAAACATTCAGTACTTC. As protein: CAGTGSQKNIQYF.

The rearrangement uses TRBV7-9 and TRBJ2-7; possible D gene TRBD2, 5 bases. From germline, CDR1 is SEHNR and CDR2 FQNEAQ (reference sequence). Trimming left V 4 bases short and J 6 bases short, with 13 bases between. The CDR3 totals 13 residues. CDR3 amino acids: CASSSLGSGEQYF. As DNA, the CDR3 is TGTGCCAGCAGCTCCCTTGGGAGCGGCGAGCAGTACTTC.

This chain links TRBV4-3 with TRBJ1-1; no clear D gene. CDR1 is LGHNA, CDR2 YSLEER, per germline. V dropped 1 base and J dropped 0 bases, with 9 bases sitting between them. This CDR3 comprises 15 residues. The CDR3 nucleotides are TGCGCCAGCAGCCAAGTAAACCGAGTGAACACTGAAGCTTTCTTT. It yields the protein CASSQVNRVNTEAFF.

The chain uses TRBV30 and TRBJ2-6; possible D gene TRBD1, 6 bases. The CDR3 runs 15 residues. The germline CDR1 and CDR2 sequences are GTSNPN and SVGIG (reference sequence). Trimming pared 0 bases from V and 8 bases from J, leaving 14 bases between. This CDR3 reads CAWSVQGIKTNVLTF. CDR3 in DNA: TGTGCCTGGAGTGTACAGGGAATAAAGACCAACGTCCTGACTTTC.

This clone is a singleton in its sample. This chain uses TRBV6-2 or TRBV6-3 with TRBJ1-3; possibly TRBD1 for D (5 bases). The germline CDR1 and CDR2 sequences are MNHEY and SVGEGT. The CDR3 has 17 residues. V dropped 1 base and J dropped 0 bases, with 13 bases sitting between them. The CDR3 reads CASSYWGTFPSGNTIYF. The DNA of the CDR3 is TGTGCCAGCAGTTACTGGGGGACGTTTCCCTCTGGAAACACCATATATTTT.

The chain combines TRBV5-4 with TRBJ1-2, with 9 positions matching TRBD1. CDR1 SGHNT and CDR2 YYREEE come from the germline V gene (reference sequence). CDR3 length equals 13 residues. Trimming took 6 bases from V and 8 from J; bases not matched to a gene: 8. The CDR3 protein is CASTRQGVQGYTF. For the CDR3, the DNA is TGTGCCAGCACGCGACAGGGGGTTCAGGGCTACACCTTC.

V is TRBV6-2 or TRBV6-3 and J is TRBJ2-2; 8 bases fit TRBD2. The junction had 8 bases not matched to a gene; V was cut back by 2 bases and J by 6 bases. The CDR3 has 16 residues. Germline lookup yields CDR1 MNHEY and CDR2 SVGEGT. CDR3 residues: CASSYPGGVGAGELFF. CDR3 DNA sequence: TGTGCCAGCAGTTACCCCGGGGGGGTTGGAGCCGGGGAGCTGTTTTTT.

The DNA for the CDR3 is TGTGCCAGCGGGGGGGACACCGGGGAGCTGTTTTTT. This codes for CASGGDTGELFF. V usage is TRBV6-5 and J usage is TRBJ2-2; 7 nucleotides agree with TRBD2. Germline lookup yields CDR1 MNHEY and CDR2 SVGAGI. The length of the CDR3 is 12 residues. The trim removed 8 bases at V and 3 bases at J, leaving 0 bases unmatched.

The chain carries TRBV10-3 and TRBJ1-1; D is perhaps TRBD1 (5 bases). V was shortened by 6 bases and J by 4 bases, with 12 bases between the two germline ends. Germline CDR1 and CDR2: ENHRY and SYGVKD. The CDR3 has 13 amino acids. The CDR3 reads CAIRAGQLTEAFF. CDR3 coding DNA: TGTGCCATCAGGGCAGGGCAGCTCACTGAAGCTTTCTTT.

This clone occurred once. The CDR3 region is CATLFETSGRNEQFF. The CDR3 nucleotides are TGTGCCACCCTCTTCGAGACTAGCGGGAGGAATGAGCAGTTCTTC. The V call is TRBV6-5, the J call TRBJ2-1; 13 bases align to TRBD2. V gave up 10 bases and J gave up 7 bases; unmatched junction bases: 10. CDR1 is MNHEY and CDR2 is SVGAGI in the germline V gene. The CDR3 length is 15 residues.

The V and J genes are TRBV25-1 and TRBJ2-7; D unresolved. The CDR3 is 12 residues long. The V end lost 2 bases, the J end lost 5 bases, and 7 bases lay between the germline ends. The germline V gene encodes CDR1 MGHDK and CDR2 SYGVNS. Here the CDR3 DNA reads TGTGCCAGCAGTGAAGGGTGGAACGAGCAGTACTTC. As protein: CASSEGWNEQYF.

V usage is TRBV5-8 and J usage is TRBJ1-2; possible D gene TRBD1, 5 bases. CDR1 is SGHTS and CDR2 is YDEGEE in the germline V gene. This CDR3 is built from 16 residues. The V gene lost 6 bases and the J gene lost 0 bases, with 18 bases spanning the gap. DNA for the CDR3: TGTGCCAGCAACAACGCCCGGGACGCATCTAACTATGGCTACACCTTC. It is translated as CASNNARDASNYGYTF.

The chain employs TRBV5-4 and TRBJ2-6; D is unclear. In germline, CDR1 is SGHNT, CDR2 YYREEE (reference sequence). Deletions cut 4 bases from V and 2 bases from J, with 7 bases between. There are 14 residues in the CDR3. The CDR3 reads CASSHDTGANVLTF. The CDR3 DNA reads TGTGCCAGCAGCCACGATACTGGGGCCAACGTCCTGACTTTC.

The V gene is TRBV2, the J gene TRBJ2-2; TRBD2 matches 7 bases. After removal of 8 bases from V and 6 bases from J, the junction contained 3 bases not matched to a gene. The CDR3 is 12 amino acids. Germline V gives CDR1 SNHLY, CDR2 FYNNEI. CDR3 nucleotides: TGTGCCAGCCGGGGGGAGGCCGGGGAGCTGTTTTTT. It specifies CASRGEAGELFF.

V and J are TRBV19 and TRBJ1-5; no firm D call. V was pared by 7 bases and J by 6 bases, with 10 bases between. The CDR3 length is 12 residues. Germline CDR1 LNHDA, CDR2 SQIVND (reference sequence). CDR3 DNA sequence: TGTGCCAGTATGTCCGGCGGTCAGCCCCAGCATTTT. Residues: CASMSGGQPQHF. Using reference TRBV19 and TRBJ1-5 for the parts outside the CDR3, the full variable domain is DGGITQSPKYLFRKEGQNVTLSCEQNLNHDAMYWYRQDPGQGLRLIYYSQIVNDFQKGDIAEGYSVSREKKESFPLTVTSAQKNPTAFYLCASMSGGQPQHFGDGTRLSIL.

The V and J genes are TRBV9 and TRBJ2-5; TRBD1 is a possible D gene (5 bases). Germline CDR1 reads SGDLS; CDR2 reads YYNGEE. This CDR3 is 14 amino acids long. V was pared by 2 bases and J by 1 base, with 9 bases between. CDR3 in amino acids: CASSVGAVQETQYF. The CDR3 nucleotides are TGTGCCAGCAGCGTTGGGGCAGTCCAAGAGACCCAGTACTTC.

This clone appeared a few times. The chain is built from TRBV6-6 and TRBJ1-6, with D perhaps matching TRBD1 (5 bases). The CDR3 is made up of 16 amino acids. Germline V gives CDR1 MNHNY, CDR2 SVGAGI (reference sequence). V lost 5 bases to trimming and J lost 8 bases, with 19 bases between them. This chain's CDR3 is CASSRRTPRDHSPLHF. CDR3 coding DNA: TGTGCCAGCAGTCGACGGACCCCAAGGGACCATTCACCCCTCCACTTT.

The rearrangement uses TRBV9 and TRBJ1-4; no reliable D call. The V end lost 0 bases, the J end lost 5 bases, and 14 bases lay between the germline ends. This CDR3 has 16 amino acids. Germline V gene sequence: CDR1 SGDLS, CDR2 YYNGEE. CDR3 DNA: TGTGCCAGCAGCGTAGGGCAGGTTGCTGGGAATGAAAAACTGTTTTTT. As protein: CASSVGQVAGNEKLFF.